Following are 18 T cell receptor beta chains from one sample sequenced in a study of OX40 agonist ivuxolimab in advanced cancers. This table comes from immunoSEQ multiplex PCR, and its TCRdb copy is limited to in-frame clones, with some not included. This table has under 200,000 clones, approximately 94% appearing once. The material was CD4+ or CD8+ T cells sorted from blood, obtained in a trial of the OX40 agonist ivuxolimab. The source is an adult with an advanced solid tumor such as melanoma, head and neck, liver or kidney cancer.

V is TRBV5-1 and J is TRBJ2-5; tentatively, D is TRBD1 (5 bases). The CDR3 spans 13 residues. Deletions cut 4 bases from V and 4 bases from J, with 11 bases between. Looked up from germline, CDR1 is SGHRS and CDR2 is YFSETQ. The CDR3 reads CASSQGSRETQYF. The CDR3 coding sequence is TGCGCCAGCAGCCAGGGATCCCGAGAGACCCAGTACTTC.

The genes are TRBV15 and TRBJ1-4; D is ambiguous. Germline V gene sequence: CDR1 LNHNV, CDR2 YYDKDF (reference sequence). The CDR3 extends over 14 amino acids. V lost 0 bases to trimming and J lost 15 bases, with 17 bases between them. CDR3 nucleotides: TGTGCCACCAGCAGAGATCCTGGGCAGTTTATAATGTTTTTT. It translates to CATSRDPGQFIMFF. Based on the CDR3 plus reference TRBV15 and TRBJ1-4, the full variable domain is DAMVIQNPRYQVTQFGKPVTLSCSQTLNHNVMYWYQQKSSQAPKLLFHYYDKDFNNEADTPDNFQSRRPNTSFCFLDIRSPGLGDTAMYLCATSRDPGQFIMFFGSGTQLSVL.

This chain links TRBV10-3 with TRBJ2-7; no clear D gene. This CDR3 contains 14 residues. In germline, CDR1 is ENHRY, CDR2 SYGVKD. V lost 10 bases to trimming and J lost 0 bases, with 16 bases between them. This CDR3 reads CASRETIISYEQYF. In DNA, the CDR3 is TGTGCCAGTCGAGAGACCATCATCTCCTACGAGCAGTACTTC.

This chain connects TRBV7-2 to TRBJ1-2; D call uncertain. The germline V gene has CDR1 SGHTA and CDR2 FQGNSA. The ends were cut back, 6 bases at V and 8 bases at J, with 16 bases in the middle. The CDR3 contains 13 residues. The CDR3 coding sequence is TGTGCCAGCAGTTCCCCTGGGGTTAGGGGCTACACCTTC. Encoded protein: CASSSPGVRGYTF.

V and J are TRBV7-2 and TRBJ2-3; no reliable D call. Germline V gene data show CDR1 as SGHTA and CDR2 as FQGNSA. Trimming removed 5 bases from V and 0 bases from J, with 15 bases in between. This CDR3 has 16 amino acids. The CDR3 loop is CASSEQAVSSTDTQYF. The DNA for the CDR3 is TGTGCCAGCAGCGAGCAGGCGGTCTCTAGCACAGATACGCAGTATTTT.

The chain links TRBV4-3 to TRBJ2-1, with 9 bases identical to TRBD2. The CDR3 loop spans 16 amino acids. V shed 0 bases, J shed 7 bases, and the junction held 7 bases outside the gene matches. Germline assignment: CDR1 LGHNA and CDR2 YSLEER. The CDR3 sequence: CASSQDFLAGKNEQFF. In DNA form, the CDR3 reads TGCGCCAGCAGCCAAGACTTCCTAGCGGGAAAGAATGAGCAGTTCTTC.

The chain recombines TRBV9 with TRBJ2-7, with D possibly being TRBD1 (5 bases). The V end lost 4 bases, the J end lost 2 bases, and 16 bases lay between the germline ends. Germline V lookup: CDR1 SGDLS, CDR2 YYNGEE. This CDR3 comprises 15 residues. DNA of the CDR3: TGTGCCAGCAGCCCCAGACAGTATACCACCTACGAGCAGTACTTC. The encoded protein is CASSPRQYTTYEQYF.

The chain employs TRBV6-1 and TRBJ2-1; D perhaps matches TRBD2 (6 bases). Per germline, CDR1 MNHNS and CDR2 SASEGT. The CDR3 consists of 15 residues. V was clipped by 2 bases and J by 5 bases, with 13 bases between them. The CDR3: CASSEISAGNNEQFF. CDR3 DNA sequence: TGTGCCAGCAGTGAAATCAGCGCGGGGAACAATGAGCAGTTCTTC.

V gene TRBV27 combines with J gene TRBJ2-7; 7 bases are a match to TRBD1. The CDR3 has 14 residues. J lost 4 bases, V lost 0 bases, and 3 bases had no gene match. CDR1 and CDR2 (germline): MNHEY, SMNVEV (reference sequence). The DNA of the CDR3 is TGTGCCAGCAGTTTATCCTACAGGGGATACGAGCAGTACTTC. It codes for CASSLSYRGYEQYF.

The rearrangement joins TRBV6-6 to TRBJ2-7; no definite D call. V was trimmed by 0 bases and J by 2 bases, leaving 2 bases between them. The CDR3 consists of 12 residues. Germline values: CDR1 MNHNY, CDR2 SVGAGI (reference sequence). The CDR3 DNA reads as TGTGCCAGCAGTTACTCTCCCTACGAGCAGTACTTC. This sequence encodes CASSYSPYEQYF.

The chain couples TRBV9 to TRBJ1-4; weak D call: TRBD1 (5 bases). CDR1 is SGDLS and CDR2 is YYNGEE in the germline V gene. This CDR3 is built from 15 residues. The V end lost 4 bases, the J end lost 3 bases, and 13 bases lay between the germline ends. As DNA, the CDR3 is TGTGCCAGCAGCCCTCAGGACACCTCTAATGAAAAACTGTTTTTT. Its translation is CASSPQDTSNEKLFF.

The V call is TRBV5-1, the J call TRBJ2-5, with D unresolved. The CDR3 is 12 amino acids. The germline V gene has CDR1 SGHRS and CDR2 YFSETQ. V dropped 0 bases and J dropped 5 bases, with 5 bases sitting between them. CDR3 sequence (DNA): TGCGCCAGCAGCTTGGGGCCCGAGACCCAGTACTTC. Protein: CASSLGPETQYF.

This clone is a singleton in its sample. The J gene is TRBJ2-1, the V gene TRBV11-2; a weak D match, TRBD1 (7 bases). From germline, CDR1 is SGHAT and CDR2 FQNNGV. The CDR3 runs to 17 residues. The germline V and J ends were trimmed by 2 bases and 4 bases, with 18 bases remaining between them. The CDR3 is CASSLLGWQGGYNEQFF. The CDR3 nucleotides read TGTGCCAGCAGCTTACTGGGATGGCAGGGGGGTTACAATGAGCAGTTCTTC.

The chain joins TRBV6-4 to TRBJ1-5; D is undetermined. This CDR3 is built from 11 residues. Per the germline V gene, CDR1 is MRHNA and CDR2 is SNTAGT. V lost 6 bases, J lost 7 bases, and 7 bases lay in between. CDR3 in amino acids: CASSYKQPQHF. The CDR3 region has the DNA TGTGCCAGCAGCTACAAACAGCCCCAGCATTTT.

This chain uses TRBV5-1 with TRBJ2-7, with TRBD2 identical over 9 bases. This CDR3 contains 17 residues. V dropped 2 bases and J dropped 1; count of bases not matched to a gene: 10. CDR1 and CDR2 from the germline V gene are SGHRS and YFSETQ. The CDR3 DNA reads as TGCGCCAGCAGCTTACCTCGACTAGCGGATACTTCCTACGAGCAGTACTTC. Its translation is CASSLPRLADTSYEQYF.

This chain links TRBV27 with TRBJ2-2, with 7 bases lining up with TRBD2. J lost 5 bases, V lost 11 bases, and 8 bases had no gene match. CDR1 is MNHEY and CDR2 is SMNVEV in the germline V gene (reference sequence). The length of the CDR3 is 13 residues. The CDR3 bases are TGTGCCGGGCGGGAGAGGGAGACCGGGGAGCTGTTTTTT. Its translation: CAGRERETGELFF.

This chain links TRBV7-9 with TRBJ2-4; D call uncertain. This CDR3 is built from 16 residues. CDR1 is SEHNR, CDR2 FQNEAQ, per germline (reference sequence). V lost 4 bases and J lost 6, with 19 bases in between. The CDR3 DNA reads TGTGCCAGCAGCTCCTCCAGGTCAGGTACCGGAAACATTCAGTACTTC. The encoded protein is CASSSSRSGTGNIQYF.

V and J are TRBV10-2 and TRBJ2-7; 7 nucleotides match TRBD2. J gave up 0 bases and V 3 bases, and 2 bases lay outside the gene matches. This CDR3 has 14 residues. Germline V gives CDR1 WSHSY, CDR2 SAAADI. CDR3 protein: CASSEGGSSYEQYF. For the CDR3, the DNA is TGCGCCAGCAGTGAAGGCGGGAGCTCCTACGAGCAGTACTTC.